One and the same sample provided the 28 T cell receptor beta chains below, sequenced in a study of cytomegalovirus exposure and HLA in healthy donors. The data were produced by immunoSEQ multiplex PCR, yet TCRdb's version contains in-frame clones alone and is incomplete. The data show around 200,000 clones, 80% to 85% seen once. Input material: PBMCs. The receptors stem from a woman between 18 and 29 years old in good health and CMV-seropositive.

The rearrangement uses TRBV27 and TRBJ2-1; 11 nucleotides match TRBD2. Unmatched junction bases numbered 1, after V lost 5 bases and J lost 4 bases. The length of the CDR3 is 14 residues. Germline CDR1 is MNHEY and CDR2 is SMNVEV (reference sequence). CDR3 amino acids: CASSRTSGYNEQFF. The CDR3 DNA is TGTGCCAGCAGTAGGACTAGCGGGTACAATGAGCAGTTCTTC.

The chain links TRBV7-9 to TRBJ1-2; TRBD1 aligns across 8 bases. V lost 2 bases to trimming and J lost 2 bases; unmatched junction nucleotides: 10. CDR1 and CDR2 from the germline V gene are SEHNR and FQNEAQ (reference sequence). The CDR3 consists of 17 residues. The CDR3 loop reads CASSLFGTGGINYGYTF. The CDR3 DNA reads TGTGCCAGCAGCTTATTTGGAACAGGGGGGATAAACTATGGCTACACCTTC.

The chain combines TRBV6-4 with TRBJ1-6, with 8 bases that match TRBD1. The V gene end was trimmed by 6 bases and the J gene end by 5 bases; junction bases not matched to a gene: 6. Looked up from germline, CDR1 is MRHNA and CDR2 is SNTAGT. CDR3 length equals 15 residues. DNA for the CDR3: TGTGCCAGCAGGACTGGACAGGGAGATAATTCACCCCTCCACTTT. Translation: CASRTGQGDNSPLHF.

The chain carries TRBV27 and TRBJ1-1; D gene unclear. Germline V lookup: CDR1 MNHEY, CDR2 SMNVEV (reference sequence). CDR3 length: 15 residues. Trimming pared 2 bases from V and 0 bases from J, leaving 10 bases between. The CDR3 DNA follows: TGTGCCAGCAGTTTAATGGGAGGAATGAACACTGAAGCTTTCTTT. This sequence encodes CASSLMGGMNTEAFF.

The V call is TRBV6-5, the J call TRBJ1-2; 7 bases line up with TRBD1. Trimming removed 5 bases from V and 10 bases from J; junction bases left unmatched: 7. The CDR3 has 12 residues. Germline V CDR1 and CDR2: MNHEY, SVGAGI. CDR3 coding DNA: TGTGCCAGCAGTAAGGGACAGAATCTCTACACCTTC. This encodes CASSKGQNLYTF.

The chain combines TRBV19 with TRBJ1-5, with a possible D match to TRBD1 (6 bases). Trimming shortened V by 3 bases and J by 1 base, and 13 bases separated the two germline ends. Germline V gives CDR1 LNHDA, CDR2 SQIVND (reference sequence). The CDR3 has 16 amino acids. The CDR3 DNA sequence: TGTGCCAGTAGTATCCCCCGGGGGGCAAGCAATCAGCCCCAGCATTTT. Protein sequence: CASSIPRGASNQPQHF.

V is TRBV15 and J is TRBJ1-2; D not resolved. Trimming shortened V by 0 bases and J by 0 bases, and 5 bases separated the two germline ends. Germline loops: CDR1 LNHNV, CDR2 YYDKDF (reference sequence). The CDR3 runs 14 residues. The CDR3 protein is CATSRDAANYGYTF. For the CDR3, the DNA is TGTGCCACCAGCAGAGATGCGGCTAACTATGGCTACACCTTC.

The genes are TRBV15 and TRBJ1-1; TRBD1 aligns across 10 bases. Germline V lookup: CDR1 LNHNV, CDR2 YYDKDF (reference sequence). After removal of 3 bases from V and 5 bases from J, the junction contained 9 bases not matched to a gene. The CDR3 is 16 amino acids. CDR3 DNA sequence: TGTGCCACCAGCAGGGGAATGGGACAGGGGTATACTGAAGCTTTCTTT. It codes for CATSRGMGQGYTEAFF.

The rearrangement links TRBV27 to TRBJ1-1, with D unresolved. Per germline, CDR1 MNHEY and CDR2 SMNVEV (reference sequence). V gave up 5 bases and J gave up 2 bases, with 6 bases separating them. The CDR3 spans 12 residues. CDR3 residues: CASSNSNTEAFF. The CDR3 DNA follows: TGTGCCAGCAGTAACTCAAACACTGAAGCTTTCTTT.

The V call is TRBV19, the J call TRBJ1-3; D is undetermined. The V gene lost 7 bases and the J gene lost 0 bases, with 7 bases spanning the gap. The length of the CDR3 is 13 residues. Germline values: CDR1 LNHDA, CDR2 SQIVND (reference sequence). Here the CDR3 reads CASTGLSGNTIYF. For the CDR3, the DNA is TGTGCCAGTACGGGTCTCTCTGGAAACACCATATATTTT.

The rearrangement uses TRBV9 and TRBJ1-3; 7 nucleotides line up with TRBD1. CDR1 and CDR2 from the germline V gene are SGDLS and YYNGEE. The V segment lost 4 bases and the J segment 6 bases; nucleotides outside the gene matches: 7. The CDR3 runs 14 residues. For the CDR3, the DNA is TGTGCCAGCAGCCCCGACAGGGTAGTAAACACCATATATTTT. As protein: CASSPDRVVNTIYF.

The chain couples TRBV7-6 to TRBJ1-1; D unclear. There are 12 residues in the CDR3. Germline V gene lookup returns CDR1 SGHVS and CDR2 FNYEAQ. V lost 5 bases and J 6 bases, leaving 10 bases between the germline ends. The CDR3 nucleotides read TGTGCCAGCAGCCCCCACGGGGCTGAAGCTTTCTTT. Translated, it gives CASSPHGAEAFF.

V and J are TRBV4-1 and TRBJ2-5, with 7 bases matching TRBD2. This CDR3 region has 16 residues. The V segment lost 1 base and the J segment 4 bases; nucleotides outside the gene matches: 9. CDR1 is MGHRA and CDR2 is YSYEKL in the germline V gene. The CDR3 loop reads CASSQVFRSGVETQYF. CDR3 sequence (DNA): TGCGCCAGCAGCCAAGTCTTCAGGAGCGGGGTAGAGACCCAGTACTTC.

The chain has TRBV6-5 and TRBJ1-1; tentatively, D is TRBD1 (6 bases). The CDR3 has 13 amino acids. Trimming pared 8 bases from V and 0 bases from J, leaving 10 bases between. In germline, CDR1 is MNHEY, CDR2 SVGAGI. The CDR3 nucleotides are TGTGCCAGCCAGGGGATGGTGAACACTGAAGCTTTCTTT. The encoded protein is CASQGMVNTEAFF.

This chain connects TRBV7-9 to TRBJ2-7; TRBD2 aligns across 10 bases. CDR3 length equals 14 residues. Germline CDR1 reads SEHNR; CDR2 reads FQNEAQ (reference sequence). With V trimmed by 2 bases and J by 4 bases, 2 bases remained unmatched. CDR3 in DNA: TGTGCCAGCAGCTTACAAGCGGGGGGGTACGAGCAGTACTTC. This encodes CASSLQAGGYEQYF. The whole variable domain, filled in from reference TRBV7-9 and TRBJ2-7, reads DTGVSQNPRHKITKRGQNVTFRCDPISEHNRLYWYRQTLGQGPEFLTYFQNEAQLEKSRLLSDRFSAERPKGSFSTLEIQRTEQGDSAMYLCASSLQAGGYEQYFGPGTRLTVT.

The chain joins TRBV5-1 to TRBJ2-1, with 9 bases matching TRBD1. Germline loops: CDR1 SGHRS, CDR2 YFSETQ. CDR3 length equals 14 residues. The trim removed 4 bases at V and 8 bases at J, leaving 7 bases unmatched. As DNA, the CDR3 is TGCGCCAGCAGCCAGGGACAGGGATTCGATGAGCAGTTCTTC. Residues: CASSQGQGFDEQFF.

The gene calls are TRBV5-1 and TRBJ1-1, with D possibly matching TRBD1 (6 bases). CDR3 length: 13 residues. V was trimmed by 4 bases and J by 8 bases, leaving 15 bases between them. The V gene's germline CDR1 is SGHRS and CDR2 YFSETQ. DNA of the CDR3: TGCGCCAGCAGCCCTCGGGACACCTCAGAAGCTTTCTTT. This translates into CASSPRDTSEAFF. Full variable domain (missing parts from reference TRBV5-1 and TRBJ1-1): KAGVTQTPRYLIKTRGQQVTLSCSPISGHRSVSWYQQTPGQGLQFLFEYFSETQRNKGNFPGRFSGRQFSNSRSEMNVSTLELGDSALYLCASSPRDTSEAFFGQGTRLTVV.

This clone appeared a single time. CDR3 region: CASSLDGGGYTF. In nucleotides, the CDR3 is TGTGCCAGCAGCTTGGACGGTGGTGGCTACACCTTC. This rearrangement joins TRBV5-4 to TRBJ1-2; D gene ambiguous. The CDR3 covers 12 residues. Germline lookup yields CDR1 SGHNT and CDR2 YYREEE (reference sequence). Trimming cost V 0 bases and J 7 bases, with 7 bases left between them.

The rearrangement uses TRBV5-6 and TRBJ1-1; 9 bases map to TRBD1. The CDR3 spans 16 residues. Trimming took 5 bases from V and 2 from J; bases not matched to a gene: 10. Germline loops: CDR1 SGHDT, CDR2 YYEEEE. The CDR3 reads CASSSPGTGINTEAFF. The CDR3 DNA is TGTGCCAGCAGTAGTCCCGGGACAGGGATCAACACTGAAGCTTTCTTT. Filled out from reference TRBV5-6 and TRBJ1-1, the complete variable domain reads DAGVTQSPTHLIKTRGQQVTLRCSPKSGHDTVSWYQQALGQGPQFIFQYYEEEERQRGNFPDRFSGHQFPNYSSELNVNALLLGDSALYLCASSSPGTGINTEAFFGQGTRLTVV.

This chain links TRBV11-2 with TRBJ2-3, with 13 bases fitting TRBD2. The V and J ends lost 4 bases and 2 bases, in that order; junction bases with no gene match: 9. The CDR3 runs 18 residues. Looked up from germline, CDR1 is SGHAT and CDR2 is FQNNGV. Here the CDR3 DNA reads TGTGCCAGCAGCTCAATTTGGACTAGCGGGGGTGACACAGATACGCAGTATTTT. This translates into CASSSIWTSGGDTDTQYF.

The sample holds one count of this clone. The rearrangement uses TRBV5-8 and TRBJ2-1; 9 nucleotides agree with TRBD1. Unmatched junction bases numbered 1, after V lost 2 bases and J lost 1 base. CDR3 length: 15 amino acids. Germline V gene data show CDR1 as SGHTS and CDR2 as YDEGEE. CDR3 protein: CASSLGTGSYNEQFF. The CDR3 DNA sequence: TGTGCCAGCAGCTTAGGGACAGGGTCCTACAATGAGCAGTTCTTC.

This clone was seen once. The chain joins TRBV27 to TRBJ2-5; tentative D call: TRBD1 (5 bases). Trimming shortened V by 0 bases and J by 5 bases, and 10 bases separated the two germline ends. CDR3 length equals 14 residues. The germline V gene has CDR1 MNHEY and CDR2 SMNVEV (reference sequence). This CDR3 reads CASSLSWAGETQYF. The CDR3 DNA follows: TGTGCCAGCAGTTTATCGTGGGCAGGGGAGACCCAGTACTTC.

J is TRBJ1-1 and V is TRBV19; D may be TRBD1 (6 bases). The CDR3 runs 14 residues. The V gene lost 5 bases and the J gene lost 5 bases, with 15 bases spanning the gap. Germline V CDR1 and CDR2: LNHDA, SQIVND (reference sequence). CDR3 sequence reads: CASSFTGRRTEAFF. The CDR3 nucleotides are TGTGCCAGTAGTTTCACAGGGCGGAGGACTGAAGCTTTCTTT.

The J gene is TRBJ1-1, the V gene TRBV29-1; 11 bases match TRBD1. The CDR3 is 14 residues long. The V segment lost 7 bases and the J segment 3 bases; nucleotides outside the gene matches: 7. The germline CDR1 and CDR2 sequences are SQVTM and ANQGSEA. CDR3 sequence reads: CSANGGQGDTEAFF. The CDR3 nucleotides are TGCAGCGCTAATGGGGGACAGGGGGACACTGAAGCTTTCTTT.

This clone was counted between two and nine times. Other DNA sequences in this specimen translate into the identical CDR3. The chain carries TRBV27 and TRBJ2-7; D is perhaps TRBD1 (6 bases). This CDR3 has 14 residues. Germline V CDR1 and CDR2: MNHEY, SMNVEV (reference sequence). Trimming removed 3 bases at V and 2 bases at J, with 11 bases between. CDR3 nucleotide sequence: TGTGCCAGCAGTTTGGGGCAGGGGCCCTACGAGCAGTACTTC. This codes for CASSLGQGPYEQYF.

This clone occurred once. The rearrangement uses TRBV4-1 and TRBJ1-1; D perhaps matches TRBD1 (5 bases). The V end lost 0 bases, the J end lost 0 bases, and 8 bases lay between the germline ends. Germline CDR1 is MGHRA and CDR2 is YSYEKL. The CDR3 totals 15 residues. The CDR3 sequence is CASSQEQGMNTEAFF. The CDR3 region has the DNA TGCGCCAGCAGCCAAGAGCAGGGTATGAACACTGAAGCTTTCTTT.

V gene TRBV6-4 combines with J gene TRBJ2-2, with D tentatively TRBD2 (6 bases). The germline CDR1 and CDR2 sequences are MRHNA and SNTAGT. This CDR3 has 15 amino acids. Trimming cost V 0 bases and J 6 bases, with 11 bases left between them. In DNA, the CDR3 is TGTGCCAGCAGTGACTCGTCGGGAGCGCCCGGGGAGCTGTTTTTT. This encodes CASSDSSGAPGELFF.

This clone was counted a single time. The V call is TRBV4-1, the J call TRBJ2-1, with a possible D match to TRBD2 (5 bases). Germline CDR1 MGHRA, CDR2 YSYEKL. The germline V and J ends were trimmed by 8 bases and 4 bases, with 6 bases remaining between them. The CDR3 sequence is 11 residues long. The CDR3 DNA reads TGCGCCAGCCGGGGATACAATGAGCAGTTCTTC. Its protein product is CASRGYNEQFF.